These 16 T cell receptor beta chains were sequenced from one sample in a study of blood T cells in healthy people across ages. It was with a sample-barcoded 5' primer and a J-beta primer mix that a second PCR of roughly 6 to 11 cycles was run. TCRdb fed the 5' RACE reads into MiXCR, producing one record per CDR3 protein. The data contain around 990,000 distinct CDR3 sequences, 20% to 25% of them singletons. These same records also appear under a second study, on T cells of mothers and their children.

The sample comprised blood. The receptor source for this set is a girl aged 2-10 years in good health.

The chain is built from TRBV24-1 and TRBJ2-5; D is ambiguous. TRBJ2-1 matches the DNA end more closely, so the J call is doubtful. This CDR3 contains 15 residues. Looked up from germline, CDR1 is KGHDR and CDR2 is SFDVKD. The CDR3 nucleotides read TGTGCCACCAGTGACACAAATCCAACCACGCGTGAGCAGTTCTTC. Encoded protein: CATSDTNPTTREQFF.

This clonotype has more than one count but fewer than ten. The CDR3 bases are TGCGCCAGCAGCATGAGTCGACAGGGGGGAACCGGGGAGCTGTTTTTT. It is translated as CASSMSRQGGTGELFF. The genes are TRBV5-1 and TRBJ2-2, with 9 bases matching TRBD1. This CDR3 spans 16 amino acids. Germline V lookup: CDR1 SGHRS, CDR2 YFSETQ. The V gene end was trimmed by 4 bases and the J gene end by 5 bases; junction bases not matched to a gene: 9.

The gene calls are TRBV7-9 and TRBJ2-7; D not certain. V shed 7 bases and J shed 3 bases, with 16 bases lying between them. Germline-derived CDR1 and CDR2 are SEHNR and FQNEAQ (reference sequence). CDR3 length: 14 residues. The CDR3: CASTLSGSVYEQYF. The DNA for the CDR3 is TGTGCCAGCACCTTGAGTGGTAGTGTCTACGAGCAGTACTTC.

The sample holds a few counts of this clonotype. The V gene is TRBV4-3, the J gene TRBJ1-1; D gene uncertain. Germline CDR1 LGHNA, CDR2 YSLEER. V was cut by 3 bases and J by 2 bases, with 10 bases left in between. The length of the CDR3 is 14 residues. The CDR3 sequence: CASSQFERNTEAFF. DNA of the CDR3: TGCGCCAGCAGCCAGTTCGAACGCAACACTGAAGCTTTCTTT.

The J gene is TRBJ2-7, the V gene TRBV6-1; 10 nucleotides match TRBD1. The V and J ends lost 11 bases and 0 bases, in that order; junction bases with no gene match: 7. Germline V gene sequence: CDR1 MNHNS, CDR2 SASEGT. CDR3 length equals 14 residues. The CDR3 DNA follows: TGTGCCGCTCAAGGGGACAGGGGCTCCTACGAGCAGTACTTC. It codes for CAAQGDRGSYEQYF.

The genes are TRBV4-3 and TRBJ2-5; D possibly corresponds to TRBD1 (6 bases). With 1 base removed from V and 5 bases from J, the gap between germline ends came to 14 bases. Germline V lookup: CDR1 LGHNA, CDR2 YSLEER. The CDR3 has 15 amino acids. The DNA of the CDR3 is TGCGCCAGCAGCCAAGTGGTGGGGGCGTTGGAGACCCAGTACTTC. This encodes CASSQVVGALETQYF.

This clonotype came up a few times. The rearrangement uses TRBV2 and TRBJ2-1; D is unclear. V lost 7 bases to trimming and J lost 5 bases, with 15 bases between them. The CDR3 is 14 amino acids. Germline CDR1 SNHLY, CDR2 FYNNEI. The chain's CDR3 is CASIYDLWNNEQFF. The CDR3 DNA is TGTGCCAGCATATACGATCTCTGGAACAATGAGCAGTTCTTC. The full variable domain, its missing parts supplied by reference TRBV2 and TRBJ2-1, is EPEVTQTPSHQVTQMGQEVILRCVPISNHLYFYWYRQILGQKVEFLVSFYNNEISEKSEIFDDQFSVERPDGSNFTLKIRSTKLEDSAMYFCASIYDLWNNEQFFGPGTRLTVL.

Details on this clonotype: A far larger clone is only one base removed, so a read error is likely. The CDR3 DNA follows: TGTGCCAGCAGCCACCAAGACACCCAGTACTTC. It yields the protein CASSHQDTQYF. V is TRBV2 and J is TRBJ2-5; D not resolved. The CDR3 is 11 residues long. Germline lookup yields CDR1 SNHLY and CDR2 FYNNEI.

This clonotype was picked up a small number of times. The J gene is TRBJ2-1, the V gene TRBV29-1; TRBD1 is a possible D gene (6 bases). This CDR3 is 13 amino acids long. Germline-derived CDR1 and CDR2 are SQVTM and ANQGSEA. V shed 6 bases and J shed 0 bases, with 9 bases lying between them. The CDR3 DNA reads as TGCAGCGTCGGACAGCCCTCCTACAATGAGCAGTTCTTC. It is translated as CSVGQPSYNEQFF.

This clonotype was seen a few times. V is TRBV11-2 and J is TRBJ2-5; the match to TRBD2 covers 7 bases. J lost 5 bases, V lost 5 bases, and 14 bases had no gene match. From germline, CDR1 is SGHAT and CDR2 FQNNGV. This CDR3 is built from 16 residues. CDR3 sequence (DNA): TGTGCCAGCAGCCTTTCGGGGGGACTCATGTGGGAGACCCAGTACTTC. Protein: CASSLSGGLMWETQYF.

This clonotype was picked up a small number of times. Written as DNA, the CDR3 is TGTGCCAGTAGTCAACCGTGGGGGTTACGGGACAATGAGCAGTTCTTC. It is translated as CASSQPWGLRDNEQFF. The chain joins TRBV19 to TRBJ2-5; possibly TRBD1 or TRBD2 for D (5 bases each). The DNA end lines up better with TRBJ2-1; the J call may be wrong. This CDR3 is 16 amino acids long. CDR1 and CDR2 (germline): LNHDA, SQIVND (reference sequence).

Only a few counts were recorded for this clonotype. The chain combines TRBV29-1 with TRBJ2-3, with no clear D. The germline CDR1 and CDR2 sequences are SQVTM and ANQGSEA. Trimming pared 4 bases from V and 6 bases from J, leaving 5 bases between. This CDR3 contains 10 residues. DNA of the CDR3: TGCAGCGTTGGACGCGATACGCAGTATTTT. It codes for CSVGRDTQYF.

V gene TRBV6-2 or TRBV6-3 combines with J gene TRBJ1-2, with 8 positions matching TRBD1. The CDR3 has 15 residues. CDR1 and CDR2 (germline): MNHEY, SVGEGT. V shed 2 bases, J shed 2 bases, and the junction held 4 bases outside the gene matches. The CDR3: CASSYLGQGNYGYTF. CDR3 in DNA: TGTGCCAGCAGTTACCTCGGACAGGGCAACTATGGCTACACCTTC.

The chain links TRBV7-9 to TRBJ1-2; possible D gene TRBD1, 5 bases. CDR1 and CDR2 (germline): SEHNR, FQNEAQ (reference sequence). The CDR3 extends over 13 amino acids. V gave up 5 bases and J gave up 4 bases, with 11 bases separating them. In DNA form, the CDR3 reads TGTGCCAGCAGCGTCAGGGAGGGCTATGGCTACACCTTC. This codes for CASSVREGYGYTF.

This chain joins TRBV5-1 and TRBJ2-1; 11 bases fit TRBD1. Looked up from germline, CDR1 is SGHRS and CDR2 is YFSETQ. This CDR3 is built from 15 residues. V shed 6 bases and J 2 bases; nucleotides not matched to a gene: 4. The CDR3: CASTLDRGPYNEQFF. As DNA, the CDR3 is TGCGCCAGCACCCTGGACAGGGGGCCCTACAATGAGCAGTTCTTC.

The chain links TRBV7-2 to TRBJ2-7; 9 bases are shared with TRBD2. Germline values: CDR1 SGHTA, CDR2 FQGNSA. The CDR3 sequence is 14 residues long. The J segment lost 6 bases and the V segment lost 4 bases, leaving 7 bases of the junction unmatched. CDR3 sequence reads: CASSSSSGVTEQYF. CDR3 DNA: TGTGCCAGCAGCTCGTCTAGCGGGGTTACCGAGCAGTACTTC.